Listed below are T cell receptor beta chains from one sample, sequenced in a study of prognosis after radiotherapy for stage I lung cancer. TCRdb used MiXCR to reprocess the multiplex PCR reads, holding one entry per CDR3 protein. Among some 13,000 distinct CDR3 sequences listed, around 50% were seen once. The input for sequencing was PBMCs, taken before or after stereotactic body radiation therapy (not recorded which). The receptors here all came from a donor aged 50 or older with non-small cell lung cancer. Each CDR3 is given with its conserved first and last residue. The D gene is left open where the match is weak. Size tells how often a clone was seen (once, few, many) or the class of an expanded clone, and some rows leave it out.

D	V	size	J	DNA	CDR3
.	TRBV4-3	.	TRBJ1-5	TGCGCCAGCAGCCAAAATCCAAGCAATCAGCCCCAGCATTTT	CASSQNPSNQPQHF
TRBD2	TRBV5-6	.	TRBJ2-7	TGTGCCAGCAGCGGATCGACTAGCGGGAGCCGGTCCTACGAGCAGTACTTC	CASSGSTSGSRSYEQYF
.	TRBV30	.	TRBJ2-7	TGTGCCGTAGGGGTTTTCGAGCAGTACTTC	CAVGVFEQYF
TRBD2	TRBV7-2	medium-sized	TRBJ2-1	TGTGCCAGCAGCCTGACCGGGACTAGCTACAATGAGCAGTTCTTC	CASSLTGTSYNEQFF
.	TRBV20-1	.	TRBJ2-7	TGCAGTGCTAGCGGGAATGCCTACGAGCAGTACTTC	CSASGNAYEQYF
.	TRBV4-2	.	TRBJ2-1	TGTGCCAGCAGCCAGCGGGGTTACAATGAGCAGTTCTTC	CASSQRGYNEQFF
.	TRBV5-4	many	TRBJ2-7	TGTGCCAGCAGCTTAGACTTCTACGAGCAGTACTTC	CASSLDFYEQYF
.	TRBV4-2	many	TRBJ1-3	TGTGCCAGCAGCCAAGACGGGGTAGGGGGGGCTTCTGGAAACACCATATATTTT	CASSQDGVGGASGNTIYF
.	TRBV3-1	many	TRBJ2-7	TGTGCCAGCAGCCAAGATTCGACAACAAAGCGGTACTTC	CASSQDSTTKRYF
.	TRBV7-2	medium-sized	TRBJ2-3	TGTGCCAGCAGCTTAGGGAGTTTGCCAGATACGCAGTATTTT	CASSLGSLPDTQYF
.	TRBV5-1	few	TRBJ2-2	TGCGCCAGCTCCGGGAAGTGGGCCGGGGAGCTGTTTTTT	CASSGKWAGELFF
.	TRBV6-5	few	TRBJ1-4	TGTGCCAGCAGTTACGCGTCAGGCCGAGAAAAACTGTTTTTT	CASSYASGREKLFF
TRBD1	TRBV5-1	medium-sized	TRBJ1-2	TGTGCCAGCAGCTTGGCCAACAGGGGGGACTATGGCTACACCTTC	CASSLANRGDYGYTF
TRBD2	TRBV7-2	.	TRBJ2-7	TGTGCCAGCAGCAGCGTAGCGGGGGGCGAGCAGTACTTC	CASSSVAGGEQYF
TRBD2	TRBV11-3	medium-sized	TRBJ2-1	TGTGCCAGCAGCCTCAACGGGAGGGTTTCGAGTTCCTACAATGAGCAGTTCTTC	CASSLNGRVSSSYNEQFF